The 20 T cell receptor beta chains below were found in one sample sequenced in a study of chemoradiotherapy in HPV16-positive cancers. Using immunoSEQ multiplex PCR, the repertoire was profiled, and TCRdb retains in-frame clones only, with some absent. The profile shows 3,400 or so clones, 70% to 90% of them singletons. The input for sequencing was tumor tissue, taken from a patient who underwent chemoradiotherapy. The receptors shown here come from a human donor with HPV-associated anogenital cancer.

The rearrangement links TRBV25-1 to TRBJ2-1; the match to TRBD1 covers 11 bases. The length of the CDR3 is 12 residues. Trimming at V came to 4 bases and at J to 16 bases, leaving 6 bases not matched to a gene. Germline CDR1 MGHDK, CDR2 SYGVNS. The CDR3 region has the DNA TGTGCCAGCAGTGGGGGGGACAGGGGGTCCTTCTTC. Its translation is CASSGGDRGSFF. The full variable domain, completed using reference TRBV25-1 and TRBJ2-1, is EADIYQTPRYLVIGTGKKITLECSQTMGHDKMYWYQQDPGMELHLIHYSYGVNSTEKGDLSSESTVSRIRTEHFPLTLESARPSHTSQYLCASSGGDRGSFFGPGTRLTVL.

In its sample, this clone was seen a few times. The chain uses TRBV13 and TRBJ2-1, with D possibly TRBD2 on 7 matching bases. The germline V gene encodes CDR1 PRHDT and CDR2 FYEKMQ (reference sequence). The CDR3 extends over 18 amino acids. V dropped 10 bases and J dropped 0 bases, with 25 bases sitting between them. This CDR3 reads CATPPGGAGLSSYNEQFF. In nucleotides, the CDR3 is TGTGCCACCCCCCCGGGGGGCGCAGGACTTAGCTCCTACAATGAGCAGTTCTTC.

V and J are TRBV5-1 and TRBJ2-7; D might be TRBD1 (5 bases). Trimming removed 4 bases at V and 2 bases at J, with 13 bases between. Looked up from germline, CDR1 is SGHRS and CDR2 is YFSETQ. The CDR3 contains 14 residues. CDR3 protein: CASSPDIDPYEQYF. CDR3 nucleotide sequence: TGCGCCAGCAGCCCGGACATCGATCCCTACGAGCAGTACTTC.

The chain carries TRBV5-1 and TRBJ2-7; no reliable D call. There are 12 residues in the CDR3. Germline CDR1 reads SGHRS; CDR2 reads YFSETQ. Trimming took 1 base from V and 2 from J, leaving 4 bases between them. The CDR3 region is CASSLIPYEQYF. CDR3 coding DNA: TGCGCCAGCAGCTTGATACCCTACGAGCAGTACTTC.

CDR3 protein: CSAPTSYEQYF. The CDR3 bases are TGCAGTGCCCCCACTAGTTACGAGCAGTACTTC. This chain links TRBV20-1 with TRBJ2-7; D possibly corresponds to TRBD2 (5 bases). This CDR3 comprises 11 residues. The V gene lost 6 bases and the J gene lost 4 bases, with 10 bases spanning the gap. Germline CDR1 DFQATT, CDR2 SNEGSKA (reference sequence).

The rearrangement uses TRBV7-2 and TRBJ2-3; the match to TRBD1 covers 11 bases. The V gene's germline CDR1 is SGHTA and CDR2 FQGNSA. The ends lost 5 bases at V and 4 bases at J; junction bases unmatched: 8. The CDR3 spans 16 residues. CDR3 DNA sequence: TGTGCCAGCAGCACCCGGACAGGGGGCGGGTCAGATACGCAGTATTTT. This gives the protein CASSTRTGGGSDTQYF.

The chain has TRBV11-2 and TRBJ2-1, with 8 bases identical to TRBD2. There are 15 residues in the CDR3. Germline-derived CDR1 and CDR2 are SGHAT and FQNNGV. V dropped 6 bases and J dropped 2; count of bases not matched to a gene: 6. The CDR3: CASRQLADTYNEQFF. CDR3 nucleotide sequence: TGTGCCAGCAGACAACTAGCGGATACCTACAATGAGCAGTTCTTC.

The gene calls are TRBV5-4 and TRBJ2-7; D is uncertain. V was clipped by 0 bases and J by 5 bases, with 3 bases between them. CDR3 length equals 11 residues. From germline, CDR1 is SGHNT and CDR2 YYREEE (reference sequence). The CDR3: CASSLVDEQYF. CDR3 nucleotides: TGTGCCAGCAGCTTGGTGGACGAGCAGTACTTC.

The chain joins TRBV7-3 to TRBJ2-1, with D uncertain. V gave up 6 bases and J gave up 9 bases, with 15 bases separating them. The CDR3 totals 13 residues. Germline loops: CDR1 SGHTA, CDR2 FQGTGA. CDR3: CASSPTTFGEQFF. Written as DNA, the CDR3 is TGTGCCAGCAGTCCCACCACCTTCGGTGAGCAGTTCTTC.

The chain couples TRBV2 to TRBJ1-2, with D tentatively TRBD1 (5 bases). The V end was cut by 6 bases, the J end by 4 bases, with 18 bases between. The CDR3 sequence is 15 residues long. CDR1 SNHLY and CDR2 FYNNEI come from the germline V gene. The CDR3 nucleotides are TGTGCCAGCAGCCCCGCCGGGGCGTCCTCCTATGGCTACACCTTC. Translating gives CASSPAGASSYGYTF.

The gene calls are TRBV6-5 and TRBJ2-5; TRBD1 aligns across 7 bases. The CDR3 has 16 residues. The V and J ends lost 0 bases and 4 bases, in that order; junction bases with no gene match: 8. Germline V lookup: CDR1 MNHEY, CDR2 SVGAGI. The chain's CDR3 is CASSYSMGRGRETQYF. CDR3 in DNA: TGTGCCAGCAGTTACTCGATGGGCAGGGGGAGAGAGACCCAGTACTTC.

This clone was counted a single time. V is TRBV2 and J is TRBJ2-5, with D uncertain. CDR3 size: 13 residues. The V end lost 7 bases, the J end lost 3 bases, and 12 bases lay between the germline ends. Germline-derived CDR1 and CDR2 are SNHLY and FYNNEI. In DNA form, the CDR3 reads TGTGCCAGCATCCGAGGAGCTGAAGAGACCCAGTACTTC. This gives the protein CASIRGAEETQYF.

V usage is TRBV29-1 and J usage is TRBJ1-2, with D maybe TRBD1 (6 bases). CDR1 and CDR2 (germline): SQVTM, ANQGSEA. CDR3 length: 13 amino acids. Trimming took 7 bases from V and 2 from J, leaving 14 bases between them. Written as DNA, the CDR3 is TGCAGCGCCCTGTGGGGGGGCAACTATGGCTACACCTTC. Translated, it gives CSALWGGNYGYTF.

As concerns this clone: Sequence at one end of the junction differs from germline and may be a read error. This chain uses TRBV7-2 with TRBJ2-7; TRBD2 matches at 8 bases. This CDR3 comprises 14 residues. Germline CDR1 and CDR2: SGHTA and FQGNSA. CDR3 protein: CASSFVTSGNSPLF. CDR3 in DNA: TGTGCCAGCAGCTTCGTCACTAGCGGAAACTCCCCGTTATTC.

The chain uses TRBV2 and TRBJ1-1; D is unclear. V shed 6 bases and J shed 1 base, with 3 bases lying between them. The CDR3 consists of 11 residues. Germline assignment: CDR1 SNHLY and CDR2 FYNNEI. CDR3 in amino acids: CASRGNTEAFF. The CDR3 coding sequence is TGTGCCAGCAGGGGGAACACTGAAGCTTTCTTT.

CDR3 nucleotide sequence: TGCGCCAGCAGCCAAGCGGCTAGCGGGAGCTACGAGCAGTACTTC. Translated, it gives CASSQAASGSYEQYF. The V gene is TRBV4-1, the J gene TRBJ2-5; 10 nucleotides line up with TRBD2. With the DNA end fitting TRBJ2-7 better, the J assignment may be wrong. The length of the CDR3 is 15 residues. Germline CDR1 reads MGHRA; CDR2 reads YSYEKL.

CDR3 in DNA: TGCGCCAGCAGCTTGTCCGGTACTAATGAAAAACTGTTTTTT. Its protein product is CASSLSGTNEKLFF. This chain uses TRBV5-1 with TRBJ1-4; no reliable D call. This CDR3 is built from 14 residues. Per germline, CDR1 SGHRS and CDR2 YFSETQ. The germline V and J ends were trimmed by 1 base and 2 bases, with 6 bases remaining between them.

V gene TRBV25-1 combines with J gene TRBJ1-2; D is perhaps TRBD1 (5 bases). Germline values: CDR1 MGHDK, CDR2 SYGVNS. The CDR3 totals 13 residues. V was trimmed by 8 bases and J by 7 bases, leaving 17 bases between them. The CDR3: CASGSGRLAGYTF. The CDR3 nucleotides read TGTGCCAGCGGATCGGGACGGTTGGCTGGCTACACCTTC.

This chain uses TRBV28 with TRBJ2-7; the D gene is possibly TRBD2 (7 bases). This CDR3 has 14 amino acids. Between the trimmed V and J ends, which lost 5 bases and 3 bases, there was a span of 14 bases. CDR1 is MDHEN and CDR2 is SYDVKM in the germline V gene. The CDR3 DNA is TGTGCCAGCAGTGGGGGGGCGGATGACTACGAGCAGTACTTC. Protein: CASSGGADDYEQYF.

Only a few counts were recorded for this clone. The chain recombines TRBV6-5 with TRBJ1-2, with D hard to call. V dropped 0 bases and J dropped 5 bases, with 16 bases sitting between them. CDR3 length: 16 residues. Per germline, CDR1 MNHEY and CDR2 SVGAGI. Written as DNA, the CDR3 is TGTGCCAGCAGTTACTCGGCGAGGGTCGTCGGTTATGGCTACACCTTC. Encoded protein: CASSYSARVVGYGYTF.